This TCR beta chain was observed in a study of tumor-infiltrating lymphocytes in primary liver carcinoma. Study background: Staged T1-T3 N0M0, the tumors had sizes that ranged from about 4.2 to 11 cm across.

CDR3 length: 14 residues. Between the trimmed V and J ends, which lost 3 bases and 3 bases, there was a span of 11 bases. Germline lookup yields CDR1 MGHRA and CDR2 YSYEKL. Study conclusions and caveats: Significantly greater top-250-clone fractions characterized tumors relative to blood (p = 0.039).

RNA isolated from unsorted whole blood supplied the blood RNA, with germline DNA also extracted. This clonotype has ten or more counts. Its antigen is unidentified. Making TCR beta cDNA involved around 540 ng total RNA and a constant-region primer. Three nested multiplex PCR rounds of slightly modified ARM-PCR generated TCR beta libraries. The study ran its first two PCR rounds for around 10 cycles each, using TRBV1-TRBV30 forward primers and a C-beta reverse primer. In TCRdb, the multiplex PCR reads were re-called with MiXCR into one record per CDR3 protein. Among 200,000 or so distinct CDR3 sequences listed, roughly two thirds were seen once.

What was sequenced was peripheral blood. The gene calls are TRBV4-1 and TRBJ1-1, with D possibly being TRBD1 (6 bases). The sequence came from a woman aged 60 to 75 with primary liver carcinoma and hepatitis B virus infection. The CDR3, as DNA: TGCGCCAGCAGCCACCCCGGGGGGCACACTGAAGCTTTCTTT. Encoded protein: CASSHPGGHTEAFF.